Below are 14 T cell receptor beta chains sequenced from a single sample in a study of blood T cell repertoires in COVID-19. Sequencing was performed with immunoSEQ multiplex PCR; in TCRdb, only in-frame clones are kept and a portion is missing. The table records tens of thousands of clones, roughly 90% of them present only once. Input material: peripheral blood. These receptors all stem from a man aged 50 to 60 with acute or convalescent COVID-19.

V is TRBV4-2 and J is TRBJ2-2, with 7 bases identical to TRBD1. Germline CDR1 reads LGHNA; CDR2 reads YNFKEQ. The CDR3 covers 17 residues. After removal of 0 bases from V and 6 bases from J, the junction contained 10 bases not matched to a gene. The CDR3 DNA sequence: TGTGCCAGCAGCCAAGATCAGGGGGATGTCAACGCCGGGGAGCTGTTTTTT. It yields the protein CASSQDQGDVNAGELFF.

This clone was picked up a small number of times. The rearrangement links TRBV11-2 to TRBJ2-3; D not certain. The CDR3 has 15 residues. V lost 0 bases to trimming and J lost 1 base, with 8 bases between them. CDR1 is SGHAT and CDR2 is FQNNGV in the germline V gene. The CDR3 DNA reads as TGTGCCAGCAGCTTAGATAGTCGCGGCACAGATACGCAGTATTTT. This codes for CASSLDSRGTDTQYF.

V is TRBV2 and J is TRBJ2-2, with 7 bases aligning to TRBD2. The V gene end was trimmed by 4 bases and the J gene end by 2 bases; junction bases not matched to a gene: 4. Germline CDR1 SNHLY, CDR2 FYNNEI. The CDR3 loop spans 15 amino acids. The CDR3 DNA follows: TGTGCCAGCAGTGCCGGGACTATCAACACCGGGGAGCTGTTTTTT. As protein: CASSAGTINTGELFF.

This chain connects TRBV18 to TRBJ2-7, with 10 bases identical to TRBD1. CDR3 length: 14 amino acids. Per the germline V gene, CDR1 is KGHSH and CDR2 is LQKENI. V was pared by 4 bases and J by 6 bases, with 6 bases of the junction left unmatched. This chain's CDR3 is CASSHRDRGFEQYF. The CDR3 DNA reads as TGTGCCAGCTCACACCGGGACAGGGGTTTCGAGCAGTACTTC.

The gene calls are TRBV6-5 and TRBJ2-3; 7 bases are shared with TRBD1. The CDR3 length is 14 residues. Germline loops: CDR1 MNHEY, CDR2 SVGAGI. The V segment lost 7 bases and the J segment 1 base; nucleotides outside the gene matches: 5. The chain's CDR3 is CASKVTGGTDTQYF. DNA for the CDR3: TGTGCCAGCAAGGTAACAGGGGGCACAGATACGCAGTATTTT.

V is TRBV12-5 and J is TRBJ2-7; a weak D match, TRBD2 (6 bases). Germline loops: CDR1 LGHNT, CDR2 FRNRAP. With 5 bases removed from V and 0 bases from J, the gap between germline ends came to 14 bases. The CDR3 sequence is 15 residues long. DNA of the CDR3: TGTGCTAGTGGTCTGGGAGCGGGTACCTCCTACGAGCAGTACTTC. Its translation is CASGLGAGTSYEQYF.

V gene TRBV7-9 combines with J gene TRBJ1-1; D gene unclear. In germline, CDR1 is SEHNR, CDR2 FQNEAQ (reference sequence). Trimming cost V 3 bases and J 2 bases, with 13 bases left between them. The CDR3 contains 15 residues. This chain's CDR3 is CASSFTASGNTEAFF. The CDR3 bases are TGTGCCAGCAGCTTTACAGCCAGTGGCAACACTGAAGCTTTCTTT. The full variable domain, completed using reference TRBV7-9 and TRBJ1-1, is DTGVSQNPRHKITKRGQNVTFRCDPISEHNRLYWYRQTLGQGPEFLTYFQNEAQLEKSRLLSDRFSAERPKGSFSTLEIQRTEQGDSAMYLCASSFTASGNTEAFFGQGTRLTVV.

This chain joins TRBV5-1 and TRBJ2-3, with 7 bases fitting TRBD1. Germline V gene lookup returns CDR1 SGHRS and CDR2 YFSETQ. The CDR3 spans 15 residues. Trimming at V came to 5 bases and at J to 1 base, leaving 7 bases not matched to a gene. CDR3 protein: CASRRDSLRTDTQYF. The DNA of the CDR3 is TGCGCCAGCAGGAGGGACAGTCTTCGCACAGATACGCAGTATTTT. The full variable domain, completed using reference TRBV5-1 and TRBJ2-3, is KAGVTQTPRYLIKTRGQQVTLSCSPISGHRSVSWYQQTPGQGLQFLFEYFSETQRNKGNFPGRFSGRQFSNSRSEMNVSTLELGDSALYLCASRRDSLRTDTQYFGPGTRLTVL.

The chain is built from TRBV7-2 and TRBJ1-1; D not resolved. V lost 4 bases to trimming and J lost 0 bases, with 12 bases between them. Germline V gene sequence: CDR1 SGHTA, CDR2 FQGNSA. CDR3 length: 15 amino acids. CDR3: CASSSRPSMNTEAFF. The CDR3 bases are TGTGCCAGCAGCTCTAGACCCTCTATGAACACTGAAGCTTTCTTT.

The chain has TRBV27 and TRBJ2-7, with 7 nucleotides matching TRBD2. In germline, CDR1 is MNHEY, CDR2 SMNVEV (reference sequence). The CDR3 length is 12 residues. Trimming removed 6 bases from V and 5 bases from J; junction bases left unmatched: 4. The CDR3 loop reads CASRRGIHEQYF. CDR3 nucleotides: TGTGCCAGCAGGCGGGGGATACACGAGCAGTACTTC.

The rearrangement uses TRBV19 and TRBJ1-2, with TRBD1 matching over 8 bases. Looked up from germline, CDR1 is LNHDA and CDR2 is SQIVND (reference sequence). The CDR3 sequence is 15 residues long. The V gene end was trimmed by 3 bases and the J gene end by 4 bases; junction bases not matched to a gene: 7. For the CDR3, the DNA is TGTGCCAGTAGTATTTCAGGGGGCGCAATCTATGGCTACACCTTC. It specifies CASSISGGAIYGYTF.

This chain links TRBV19 with TRBJ2-2; D possibly corresponds to TRBD2 (6 bases). The CDR3 is 15 residues long. The germline V gene encodes CDR1 LNHDA and CDR2 SQIVND (reference sequence). The V end lost 10 bases, the J end lost 3 bases, and 18 bases lay between the germline ends. CDR3 coding DNA: TGTGCCACCAGAATCGGGGGACGGGACACCGGGGAGCTGTTTTTT. Translation: CATRIGGRDTGELFF.

The J gene is TRBJ1-1, the V gene TRBV30, with D tentatively TRBD1 (6 bases). CDR1 GTSNPN and CDR2 SVGIG come from the germline V gene (reference sequence). The germline V and J ends were trimmed by 3 bases and 5 bases, with 10 bases remaining between them. This CDR3 spans 12 amino acids. CDR3 amino acids: CAWSIQGTEAFF. The CDR3, as DNA: TGTGCCTGGAGCATACAGGGAACTGAAGCTTTCTTT.

J is TRBJ1-1 and V is TRBV7-2; 7 bases are a match to TRBD1. J gave up 1 base and V 2 bases, and 13 bases lay outside the gene matches. Germline CDR1 reads SGHTA; CDR2 reads FQGNSA. The CDR3 runs 18 residues. CDR3 residues: CASSLSHRGPKTNTEAFF. The CDR3 nucleotides are TGTGCCAGCAGCTTATCTCACAGGGGCCCAAAAACGAACACTGAAGCTTTCTTT.